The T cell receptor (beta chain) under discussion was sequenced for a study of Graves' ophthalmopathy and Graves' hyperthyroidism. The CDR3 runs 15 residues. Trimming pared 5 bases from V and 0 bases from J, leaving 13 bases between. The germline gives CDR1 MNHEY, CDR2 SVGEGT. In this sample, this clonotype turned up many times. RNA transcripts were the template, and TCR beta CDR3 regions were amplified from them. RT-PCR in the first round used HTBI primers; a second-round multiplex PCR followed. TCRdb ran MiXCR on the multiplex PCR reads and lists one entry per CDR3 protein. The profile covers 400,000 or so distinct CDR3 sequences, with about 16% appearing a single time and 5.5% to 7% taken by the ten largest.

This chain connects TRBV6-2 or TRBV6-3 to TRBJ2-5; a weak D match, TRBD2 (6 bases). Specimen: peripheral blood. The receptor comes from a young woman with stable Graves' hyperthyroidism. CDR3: CASSPSASNQETQYF. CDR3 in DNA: TGTGCCAGCAGTCCTAGCGCAAGTAACCAAGAGACCCAGTACTTC.